What follows are 21 T cell receptor beta chains derived from one specimen sequenced in a study of tumor-infiltrating lymphocytes in primary liver carcinoma. From about 0.45 ug total RNA, TCR beta cDNA was generated with a primer in the constant region. Employing slightly modified ARM-PCR, three nested multiplex PCR rounds were run, and these gave rise to the TCR beta libraries. TRBV1-TRBV30 forward primers paired with a C-beta reverse primer were used in the first two PCR rounds, which ran approximately 10 cycles each. TCRdb processed the multiplex PCR reads anew with MiXCR; each CDR3 protein has one entry. Counted here are some 110,000 distinct CDR3 sequences, roughly three fifths occurring once; the ten biggest clones make up less than 10%. Co-extraction of both nucleic acids (RNA and DNA) used roughly 19-33 mg of unsorted bulk tissue. Sequenced input: liver tumor tissue from sampling region 3. Described subset: tumor region T3, left-lateral pole. Source of these receptors: a woman aged 55-70 years with primary liver carcinoma and hepatitis B virus infection.

The chain couples TRBV12-3 or TRBV12-4 to TRBJ1-5; D is unclear. CDR3 length: 16 residues. V was cut by 7 bases and J by 1 base, with 17 bases left in between. CDR3: CASIFSPQISNQPQHF. CDR3 nucleotides: TGTGCCAGCATTTTTAGTCCACAGATAAGCAATCAGCCCCAGCATTTT.

Details on this clonotype: The junction and the germline gene differ at one end; a read error may be behind it. The chain combines TRBV5-4 with TRBJ2-1; weak D call: TRBD2 (7 bases). The CDR3 covers 16 residues. Germline V gene sequence: CDR1 SGHNT, CDR2 YYREEE (reference sequence). CDR3 bases: TGTGCCAGCAGTTTGGCTTGGACTAGGGGGACGTTTGAGCAGTTCTTC. The encoded protein is CASSLAWTRGTFEQFF.

This clonotype was observed at least ten times. The gene calls are TRBV25-1 and TRBJ1-2; the D gene is possibly TRBD1 (6 bases). With 10 bases removed from V and 8 bases from J, the gap between germline ends came to 17 bases. CDR1 and CDR2 (germline): MGHDK, SYGVNS. This CDR3 is 12 amino acids long. CDR3 loop: CATEGHREGYTF. DNA of the CDR3: TGTGCCACCGAGGGACACCGGGAGGGCTACACCTTC.

The chain joins TRBV7-9 to TRBJ1-4; D not resolved. Germline V gene sequence: CDR1 SEHNR, CDR2 FQNEAQ (reference sequence). Trimming removed 5 bases from V and 7 bases from J, with 11 bases in between. This CDR3 has 13 amino acids. The CDR3 sequence is CASSSVQVEKLFF. DNA of the CDR3: TGTGCCAGCAGCAGTGTTCAGGTTGAAAAACTGTTTTTT.

Turning to this clonotype: Mismatch with germline at one junction end may stem from a read error. The chain employs TRBV11-2 and TRBJ2-5, with TRBD1 identical over 7 bases. Looked up from germline, CDR1 is SGHAT and CDR2 is FQNNGV. The CDR3 is made up of 13 amino acids. The CDR3 DNA sequence: TGTGCCTGCAGTCGGGACAGAGAAGAGACCCAGTACTTC. This translates into CACSRDREETQYF.

A remark on this clonotype: In this CDR3 the conserved last residue, phenylalanine or tryptophan, is missing, so a read error is likely. V usage is TRBV6-5 and J usage is TRBJ2-6, with D maybe TRBD1 (6 bases). Per the germline V gene, CDR1 is MNHEY and CDR2 is SVGAGI. This CDR3 has 15 amino acids. This chain's CDR3 is CASSSRTAGANVLTL. The CDR3 DNA is TGCGCCAGCAGTTCTCGGACAGCTGGGGCCAACGTCCTGACTTTA.

This sequence joins TRBV28 and TRBJ1-5; 9 positions match TRBD1. Germline V lookup: CDR1 MDHEN, CDR2 SYDVKM. V dropped 7 bases and J dropped 5; count of bases not matched to a gene: 9. This CDR3 contains 15 residues. The CDR3 DNA sequence: TGTGCCAGCAATTCCGGACAGGGGATCGATCAGCCCCAGCATTTT. Its protein is CASNSGQGIDQPQHF.

This clonotype was counted many times. The V and J genes are TRBV10-3 and TRBJ2-1, with a tentative D call TRBD2 (7 bases). Trimming stripped 6 bases from V and 7 bases from J, with 16 bases between. Germline values: CDR1 ENHRY, CDR2 SYGVKD. The CDR3 has 14 residues. In DNA form, the CDR3 reads TGTGCCATCAGCGGGGGGCAGGGTAGGAATGAGCAGTTCTTC. It translates to CAISGGQGRNEQFF.

The count of this clonotype is one. The junction differs from germline at one of its ends, possibly a read error. This chain uses TRBV4-1 with TRBJ2-1; D uncertain. CDR1 is MGHRA, CDR2 YSYEKL, per germline. The length of the CDR3 is 15 residues. The CDR3 DNA reads TGCGCCAGCAGCCCCATGGCTCGTTCCTACAATGGGCAGCTCTTC. Protein product: CASSPMARSYNGQLF.

The chain uses TRBV28 and TRBJ2-5; unclear D gene. The CDR3 contains 12 residues. Germline CDR1 is MDHEN and CDR2 is SYDVKM. V was pared by 5 bases and J by 5 bases, with 9 bases between. CDR3 protein: CASSKVTETQYF. The DNA for the CDR3 is TGTGCCAGCAGTAAAGTAACGGAGACCCAGTACTTC.

On this clonotype: One end of the junction does not line up with germline, which may come from a read error. The J gene is TRBJ1-2, the V gene TRBV6-6; D remains ambiguous. The germline V gene encodes CDR1 MNHNY and CDR2 SVGAGI (reference sequence). This CDR3 has 17 amino acids. CDR3 sequence: CAGSYSPGRSSNYGYTF. In nucleotides, the CDR3 is TGTGCCGGCAGTTACTCGCCCGGTCGGTCTTCTAACTATGGCTACACCTTT.

Comment on this clonotype: This clone may be a read error of a much larger clone one base away. CDR3 nucleotide sequence: TGTACCACCGACCGGACTAGCGCCGACTACGAGCAGTACTTC. Its protein product is CTTDRTSADYEQYF. The rearrangement uses TRBV28 and TRBJ2-7; 9 bases are shared with TRBD2. This CDR3 comprises 14 residues. Germline V gene lookup returns CDR1 MDHEN and CDR2 SYDVKM. Drawing the rest from reference TRBV28 and TRBJ2-7, the complete variable domain is DVKVTQSSRYLVKRTGEKVFLECVQDMDHENMFWYRQDPGLGLRLIYFSYDVKMKEKGDIPEGYSVSREKKERFSLILESASTNQTSMYLCTTDRTSADYEQYFGPGTRLTVT.

As concerns this clonotype: Without the conserved terminal phenylalanine or tryptophan, this CDR3 likely stems from a read error. The limits of the CDR3 on the DNA are not certain, so only TCRdb's listed CDR3 is given. The V gene is TRBV12-3 or TRBV12-4, the J gene TRBJ2-1. With termini counted, the CDR3 has 13 amino acids. The CDR3 sequence is CAGSLDRGNEQLL.

About this clonotype: The germline gene is not matched at one end of the junction; a read error may be the cause. J is TRBJ1-2 and V is TRBV11-2; weak D call: TRBD1 (5 bases). The CDR3 totals 17 residues. Germline V gene lookup returns CDR1 SGHAT and CDR2 FQNNGV. CDR3 in DNA: TGTGCCAGCAGCTTAGATTCGATCAGGGCGTTGCGCTATGGCTACACCTTT. It yields the protein CASSLDSIRALRYGYTF.

Note on this clonotype: A read error may produce the germline difference seen at one junction end. The V and J genes are TRBV11-2 and TRBJ2-2, with D tentatively TRBD2 (5 bases). Looked up from germline, CDR1 is SGHAT and CDR2 is FQNNGV. The CDR3 has 14 residues. The CDR3 sequence: CASSLTGNAGELFF. The CDR3 DNA reads as TGTGCCAGCAGCCTTACGGGGAACGCCGGGGAGCTGTTTTTT.

V gene TRBV28 combines with J gene TRBJ1-5, with D uncertain. The CDR3 sequence is 15 residues long. CDR1 and CDR2 from the germline V gene are MDHEN and SYDVKM. V dropped 7 bases and J dropped 6 bases, with 19 bases sitting between them. CDR3 nucleotides: TGTGCCAGCAATCACATCCGGCAGACCGGTCAGCCCCAGCATTTT. Residues: CASNHIRQTGQPQHF.

This clonotype was picked up a small number of times. CDR3 sequence reads: CASSLGWSANTEAFF. The DNA of the CDR3 is TGTGCCAGCAGCTTAGGGTGGTCGGCGAACACTGAAGCTTTCTTT. The chain uses TRBV7-9 and TRBJ1-1; D remains ambiguous. V was pared by 1 base and J by 1 base, with 10 bases between. CDR1 and CDR2 from the germline V gene are SEHNR and FQNEAQ (reference sequence). This CDR3 comprises 15 residues.

This clonotype appeared once. V usage is TRBV5-1 and J usage is TRBJ2-2; D may be TRBD2 (5 bases). The CDR3 contains 15 residues. Germline V gene sequence: CDR1 SGHRS, CDR2 YFSETQ. V shed 4 bases and J shed 1 base, with 11 bases lying between them. CDR3 loop: CASSPGGRNTGELFF. CDR3 in DNA: TGCGCCAGCAGCCCGGGTGGGAGGAACACCGGGGAGCTGTTTTTT.

Concerning this clonotype itself: Given the absence of the conserved phenylalanine or tryptophan at the CDR3 end, a read error is likely. The J gene is TRBJ2-2, the V gene TRBV7-9; the match to TRBD2 covers 7 bases. CDR3 size: 17 residues. V lost 5 bases to trimming and J lost 3 bases; unmatched junction nucleotides: 12. Per germline, CDR1 SEHNR and CDR2 FQNEAQ (reference sequence). CDR3 region: CASSHLSGITYTGELFC. In nucleotides, the CDR3 is TGTGCCAGCAGCCACTTGAGCGGGATAACTTACACCGGGGAGCTGTTTTGT.

Note on this clonotype: The germline gene is not matched at one end of the junction; a read error may be the cause. The rearrangement uses TRBV12-3 or TRBV12-4 and TRBJ2-1, with D possibly matching TRBD1 (5 bases). The CDR3 loop spans 16 amino acids. This chain's CDR3 is CASSTPYRRHANEQFF. For the CDR3, the DNA is TGTGCCAGCAGTACCCCTTACAGGCGGCATGCCAATGAGCAGTTCTTT.

Concerning this clonotype: One junction end disagrees with the germline gene, perhaps due to a read error. The CDR3 DNA follows: TGTGCTAGCAGCCCTCTTCTAGGGCACTATAGCTACACCTTC. Translation gives CASSPLLGHYSYTF. The V and J genes are TRBV11-2 and TRBJ1-2; D unresolved. This CDR3 spans 14 amino acids. Germline loops: CDR1 SGHAT, CDR2 FQNNGV.